These T cell receptor beta chains were read from a single sample in a study of T cell responses to AZD1222 COVID-19 vaccine. Clones were sequenced by immunoSEQ multiplex PCR, and TCRdb holds only the in-frame ones, with some missing. The sample has some 150,000 clones; over 75% are singletons. The starting material was peripheral blood, obtained 28 days after the second AZD1222 dose. The receptor set was obtained from an adult who received the AZD1222 COVID-19 vaccine. Each CDR3 is given with its conserved first and last residue. A D gene is named only where the DNA matches it firmly. Size is omitted from some rows. Given values are once, few, many or a class for expanded clones.

V gene	J gene	D gene	clone size	CDR3 protein	CDR3 DNA
TRBV18	TRBJ2-3	TRBD2	-	CASSLNLAGGADTQYF	TGTGCCAGCTCACTAAATCTAGCGGGAGGAGCAGATACGCAGTATTTT
TRBV5-1	TRBJ1-2	-	-	CASSFRGTGDYGYTF	TGCGCCAGCAGCTTTAGGGGGACGGGTGACTATGGCTACACCTTC
TRBV5-1	TRBJ2-3	-	-	CASSPDSPTDTQYF	TGCGCCAGCAGCCCGGACAGCCCCACAGATACGCAGTATTTT
TRBV10-3	TRBJ1-5	-	once	CAISERSQGQPQHF	TGTGCCATCAGTGAGAGATCTCAGGGTCAGCCCCAGCATTTT
TRBV10-3	TRBJ2-2	-	-	CAISETSFRGTGELFF	TGTGCCATCAGTGAGACTAGCTTTCGGGGTACCGGGGAGCTGTTTTTT
TRBV11-2	TRBJ2-7	-	-	CASSLAQGPYEQYF	TGTGCCAGCAGCTTAGCACAGGGTCCCTACGAGCAGTACTTC
TRBV2	TRBJ2-5	TRBD2	-	CASKGLAGGETQYF	TGTGCCAGCAAGGGACTAGCGGGAGGAGAGACCCAGTACTTC
TRBV2	TRBJ1-1	-	-	CASSGLGSRGAGTEAFF	TGTGCCAGCAGTGGTTTGGGATCGAGGGGCGCGGGCACTGAAGCTTTCTTT
TRBV3-1/TRBV3-2	TRBJ2-7	TRBD2	-	CASSQIAGGPAEQYF	TGTGCCAGCAGCCAGATAGCGGGAGGGCCGGCCGAGCAGTACTTC
TRBV6-5	TRBJ1-5	-	-	CASSHRGNQPQHF	TGTGCCAGCAGTCACAGGGGCAATCAGCCCCAGCATTTT
TRBV29-1	TRBJ2-4	TRBD2	-	CSVHGGEGNIQYF	TGCAGCGTTCATGGAGGGGAGGGAAACATTCAGTACTTC
TRBV11-2	TRBJ2-7	-	-	CASSVTGTYEQYF	TGTGCCAGCAGTGTGACGGGAACCTACGAGCAGTACTTC
TRBV5-1	TRBJ1-5	TRBD1	-	CASSWDRDQPQHF	TGCGCCAGCAGCTGGGACAGGGATCAGCCCCAGCATTTT
TRBV11-2	TRBJ2-7	-	once	CASSLGGGDYEQYF	TGTGCCAGCAGCTTAGGTGGGGGAGACTACGAGCAGTACTTC
TRBV18	TRBJ1-3	TRBD1	-	CASSQGQGGSGNTIYF	TGTGCCAGCTCACAAGGACAGGGCGGATCTGGAAACACCATATATTTT
TRBV30	TRBJ1-2	TRBD1	-	CAWSATGSEGYTF	TGTGCCTGGAGTGCGACAGGGTCCGAGGGCTACACCTTC
TRBV6-5	TRBJ2-3	TRBD2	-	CASSYLSGRSLDTQYF	TGTGCCAGCAGTTACCTTAGCGGGAGGAGCCTTGATACGCAGTATTTT
TRBV27	TRBJ1-1	-	-	CASSGWGANTEAFF	TGTGCCAGCAGTGGTTGGGGGGCCAACACTGAAGCTTTCTTT
TRBV27	TRBJ1-2	-	-	CASSRRHTSYGYTF	TGTGCCAGCAGTCGCCGACATACCTCCTATGGCTACACCTTC
TRBV3-1/TRBV3-2	TRBJ2-1	-	-	CASSPPLAGNNEQFF	TGTGCCAGCAGCCCTCCACTAGCTGGGAACAATGAGCAGTTCTTC
TRBV27	TRBJ2-2	TRBD2	few	CASSGDGLAGTGELFF	TGTGCCAGCAGTGGGGATGGACTAGCGGGAACCGGGGAGCTGTTTTTT
TRBV14	TRBJ2-7	-	-	CASSQVNEQYF	TGTGCCAGCAGCCAAGTCAACGAGCAGTACTTC
TRBV6-1	TRBJ2-5	-	-	CASSEGPETQYF	TGTGCCAGCAGTGAAGGCCCAGAGACCCAGTACTTC
TRBV2	TRBJ1-1	-	-	CASSGHGETEAFF	TGTGCCAGCAGTGGGCATGGGGAAACTGAAGCTTTCTTT
TRBV3-1/TRBV3-2	TRBJ1-4	-	-	CASSQWAGKETNEKLFF	TGTGCCAGCAGCCAATGGGCAGGGAAGGAAACTAATGAAAAACTGTTTTTT
TRBV6-1	TRBJ2-3	TRBD2	few	CASRELTFGLAGVTDTQYF	TGTGCCAGCAGAGAACTCACTTTTGGACTAGCGGGTGTCACAGATACGCAGTATTTT